These T cell receptor beta chains were read from a single sample in a study of blood T cell repertoires in COVID-19. TCRdb keeps only in-frame clones here, not all; method: immunoSEQ multiplex PCR. The sample consists of fewer than 100,000 clones, approximately 92% of them appearing once. The sample comprised peripheral blood. The receptors derive from a woman older than 75 with acute or convalescent COVID-19. CDR3s include the opening cysteine and the closing phenylalanine or tryptophan. The D gene is left open where the match is weak. Clone size is not always given. Where it is, it says once, few, many or a class for expanded clones.

D	length	V	J	size	CDR3	DNA
.	15	TRBV6-1	TRBJ1-3	.	CASSEAQGSGNTIYF	TGTGCCAGCAGTGAAGCCCAGGGCTCTGGAAACACCATATATTTT
TRBD2	15	TRBV7-9	TRBJ2-3	.	CASSSSGSIADTQYF	TGTGCCAGCAGCTCTAGCGGGAGTATAGCTGATACGCAGTATTTT
TRBD1	16	TRBV7-2	TRBJ2-1	.	CASSPNGQGSYNEQFF	TGTGCCAGCAGCCCGAACGGACAGGGTTCCTACAATGAGCAGTTCTTC
TRBD2	13	TRBV6-5	TRBJ2-5	.	CASLAGGQETQYF	TGTGCCAGTCTAGCGGGGGGCCAAGAGACCCAGTACTTC
TRBD2	14	TRBV11-2	TRBJ2-7	.	CASSMGGGPYEQYF	TGTGCCAGCTCCATGGGCGGGGGGCCCTACGAGCAGTACTTC
.	14	TRBV24-1	TRBJ1-2	.	CATSDPGTLAGYTF	TGTGCCACCAGTGATCCCGGGACATTAGCTGGCTACACCTTC
.	13	TRBV9	TRBJ1-3	.	CASSPREDSTIYF	TGTGCCAGCAGCCCAAGGGAGGATTCAACCATATATTTT
.	11	TRBV18	TRBJ2-7	.	CASSLSQEQYF	TGTGCCAGCTCACTATCACAGGAGCAGTACTTC
.	11	TRBV28	TRBJ1-2	few	CASESNRGYTF	TGTGCCAGCGAGAGTAACCGGGGCTACACCTTC
.	14	TRBV7-9	TRBJ2-5	.	CASSLAQGQETQYF	TGTGCCAGCAGCTTAGCACAGGGACAAGAGACCCAGTACTTC
.	15	TRBV19	TRBJ1-5	.	CASSPTGTRNQPQHF	TGTGCCAGTAGTCCCACCGGGACTCGCAATCAGCCCCAGCATTTT
TRBD1	14	TRBV10-2	TRBJ1-1	.	CAVSTQGASTEAFF	TGCGCCGTCTCTACCCAGGGGGCTAGCACTGAAGCTTTCTTT
TRBD2	16	TRBV7-8	TRBJ2-1	.	CASSLRAGDSYNEQFF	TGTGCCAGCAGCTTAAGGGCGGGGGACTCCTACAATGAGCAGTTCTTC
TRBD2	15	TRBV6-5	TRBJ2-2	once	CASSSSGGASGELFF	TGTGCCAGCAGCTCTAGCGGGGGGGCCTCCGGGGAGCTGTTTTTT
TRBD1	15	TRBV7-2	TRBJ2-7	once	CASSLGQGRSYEQYF	TGTGCCAGCAGCCTCGGACAGGGCAGATCCTACGAGCAGTACTTC
.	9	TRBV20-1	TRBJ1-5	.	CSAGQPQHF	TGCAGTGCGGGCCAGCCCCAGCATTTT
TRBD1	15	TRBV5-1	TRBJ2-1	.	CASSLGAGGYNEQFF	TGCGCCAGCAGCTTGGGGGCAGGGGGCTACAATGAGCAGTTCTTC
TRBD1	15	TRBV5-6	TRBJ1-4	.	CASSLVQGTNEKLFF	TGTGCCAGCAGCTTGGTACAGGGGACTAATGAAAAACTGTTTTTT
.	13	TRBV12-3/TRBV12-4	TRBJ2-3	.	CASSPGRGDTQYF	TGTGCCAGCAGTCCCGGCCGGGGAGATACGCAGTATTTT
TRBD1	15	TRBV19	TRBJ1-1	.	CASQTMTGRNTEAFF	TGTGCCAGCCAAACGATGACAGGGAGAAACACTGAAGCTTTCTTT
TRBD1	18	TRBV27	TRBJ1-5	few	CASSPQDRGRLSNQPQHF	TGTGCCAGCAGTCCGCAGGACAGGGGGCGGTTAAGCAATCAGCCCCAGCATTTT
.	15	TRBV6-5	TRBJ2-7	.	CASSIGVRDSYEQYF	TGTGCCAGCAGTATAGGGGTAAGGGACTCGTACGAGCAGTACTTC
.	14	TRBV6-5	TRBJ2-5	.	CASSYRAGLETQYF	TGTGCCAGCAGTTACAGGGCGGGGTTAGAGACCCAGTACTTC